A selection of T cell receptor beta chains follows, all from one sample in a study of blood T cell repertoires in COVID-19. Sequencing used immunoSEQ multiplex PCR; TCRdb keeps in-frame clones, though not all of them. The sample has 200,000 to 300,000 clones, 70% to 90% seen once. Sequences were obtained from peripheral blood. The receptor source for this set is a woman in her sixties with COVID-19, enrolled during active disease. CDR3s include the opening cysteine and the closing phenylalanine or tryptophan. The D gene is left open where the match is weak. Clone size is given for some rows only: seen once, a few or many times, or a class if the clone is expanded.

d_call	clone_size	v_call	j_call	cdr3_nt	cdr3_aa
TRBD1	.	TRBV4-1	TRBJ1-1	TGCGCCAGCAGCCAGGGACAGGTTCTCTCTGAAGCTTTCTTT	CASSQGQVLSEAFF
.	.	TRBV3-1/TRBV3-2	TRBJ2-5	TGTGCCAGCAGCCAAGGGCGGGACCGCGGGGAGACCCAGTACTTC	CASSQGRDRGETQYF
TRBD1	.	TRBV6-6	TRBJ1-2	TGTGCCAGCAGTCGACAGGGGGGTGAGGGCTACACCTTC	CASSRQGGEGYTF
TRBD2	.	TRBV6-2/TRBV6-3	TRBJ2-1	TGTGCCAGCAGTGAGCGGGACTTCTCCTACAATGAGCAGTTCTTC	CASSERDFSYNEQFF
.	.	TRBV4-1	TRBJ1-2	TGCGCCAGCAGCCAAGAAAGAGGGAACTATGGCTACACCTTC	CASSQERGNYGYTF
TRBD2	.	TRBV11-2	TRBJ2-7	TGTGCCAGCAGCCTAAGGACTAGCGGCCTCTCCTACGAGCAGTACTTC	CASSLRTSGLSYEQYF
.	once	TRBV5-1	TRBJ2-2	TGCGCCAGCAGCGGCGGACAGACGAACACCGGGGAGCTGTTTTTT	CASSGGQTNTGELFF
TRBD1	.	TRBV18	TRBJ1-1	TGTGCCAGCGGGAACAGGGGCACTGAAGCTTTCTTT	CASGNRGTEAFF
.	.	TRBV27	TRBJ1-6	TGTGCCAGCAGCCACCGGTGGGGAGATAATTCACCCCTCCACTTT	CASSHRWGDNSPLHF
.	.	TRBV4-1	TRBJ1-1	TGCGCCAGCAGCCAGGGACATGGGGGAGCTGAAGCTTTCTTT	CASSQGHGGAEAFF
TRBD2	.	TRBV3-1/TRBV3-2	TRBJ2-1	TGTGCCAGCAGCCCAGTTAGCGGGAATTCCTACAATGAGCAGTTCTTC	CASSPVSGNSYNEQFF
TRBD2	.	TRBV7-7	TRBJ2-1	TGTGCCAGCAGCCTCACACGGGAGGGCCTCGGGAATGAGCAGTTCTTC	CASSLTREGLGNEQFF
.	.	TRBV28	TRBJ1-1	TGTGCCAGCAGTCCGCATACAACGAACACTGAAGCTTTCTTT	CASSPHTTNTEAFF
TRBD1	once	TRBV7-2	TRBJ2-5	TGTGCCAGCAGCCCGGACAGGGGCCAAGGGGAGACCCAGTACTTC	CASSPDRGQGETQYF
.	.	TRBV18	TRBJ1-5	TGTGCCAGCTCACCAGACAGTCCCAATCAGCCCCAGCATTTT	CASSPDSPNQPQHF
TRBD1	.	TRBV30	TRBJ1-3	TGTGCCGGGGCCGGCAGGGGGTTTCTTGGAAACACCATATATTTT	CAGAGRGFLGNTIYF
TRBD1	.	TRBV5-1	TRBJ1-3	TGCGCCAGCAGCCCCGGGACAGGGGGTAAGGTCGTGTATTTT	CASSPGTGGKVVYF
TRBD1	.	TRBV5-1	TRBJ1-2	TGCGCCAGCAGCCCGGTTGACAGGGGAAGTGGCTACACCTTC	CASSPVDRGSGYTF
.	.	TRBV18	TRBJ1-1	TGTGCCAGCTCACCACCGTTCGGGTTTATGAACACTGAAGCTTTCTTT	CASSPPFGFMNTEAFF